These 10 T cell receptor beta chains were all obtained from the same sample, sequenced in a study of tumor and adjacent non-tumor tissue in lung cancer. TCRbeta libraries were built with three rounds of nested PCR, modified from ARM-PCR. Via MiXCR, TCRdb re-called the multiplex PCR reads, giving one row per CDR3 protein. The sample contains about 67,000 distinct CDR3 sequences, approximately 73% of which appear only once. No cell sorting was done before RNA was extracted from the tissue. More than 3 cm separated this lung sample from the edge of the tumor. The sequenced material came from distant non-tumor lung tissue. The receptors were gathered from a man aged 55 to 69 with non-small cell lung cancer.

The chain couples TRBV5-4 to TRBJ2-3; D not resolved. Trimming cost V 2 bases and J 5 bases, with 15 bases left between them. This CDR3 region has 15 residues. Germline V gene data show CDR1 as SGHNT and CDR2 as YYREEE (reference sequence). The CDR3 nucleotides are TGTGCCAGCAGCTTCCGTGGGAACCCAATAGATACGCAGTATTTT. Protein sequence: CASSFRGNPIDTQYF.

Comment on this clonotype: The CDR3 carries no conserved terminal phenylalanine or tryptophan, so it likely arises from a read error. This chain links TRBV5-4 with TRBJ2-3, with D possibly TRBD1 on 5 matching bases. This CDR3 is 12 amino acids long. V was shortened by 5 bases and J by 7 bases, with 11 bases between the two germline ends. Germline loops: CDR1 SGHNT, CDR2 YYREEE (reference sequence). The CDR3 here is CASSSRTNTQYY. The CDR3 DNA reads TGTGCCAGCAGTTCTCGGACAAATACGCAGTATTAT.

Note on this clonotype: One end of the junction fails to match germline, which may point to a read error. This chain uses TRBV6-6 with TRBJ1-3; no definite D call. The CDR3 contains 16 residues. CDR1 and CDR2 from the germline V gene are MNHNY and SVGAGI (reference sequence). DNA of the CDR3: TGTGCCAGTAGTTACGAGCCGCTGATCTCTGGAAACACCATATATTTT. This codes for CASSYEPLISGNTIYF.

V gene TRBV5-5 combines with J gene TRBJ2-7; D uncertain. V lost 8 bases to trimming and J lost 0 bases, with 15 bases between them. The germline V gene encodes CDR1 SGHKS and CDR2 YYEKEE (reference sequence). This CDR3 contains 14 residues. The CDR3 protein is CASNLMMSSYEQYF. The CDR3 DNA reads TGTGCCAGTAACTTGATGATGAGCTCCTACGAGCAGTACTTC.

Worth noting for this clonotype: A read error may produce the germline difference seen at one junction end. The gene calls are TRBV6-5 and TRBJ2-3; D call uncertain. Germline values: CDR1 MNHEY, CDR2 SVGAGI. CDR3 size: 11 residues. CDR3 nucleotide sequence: TGTGCCTGCAGTGGGACAGATACGCAGTATTTT. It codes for CACSGTDTQYF.

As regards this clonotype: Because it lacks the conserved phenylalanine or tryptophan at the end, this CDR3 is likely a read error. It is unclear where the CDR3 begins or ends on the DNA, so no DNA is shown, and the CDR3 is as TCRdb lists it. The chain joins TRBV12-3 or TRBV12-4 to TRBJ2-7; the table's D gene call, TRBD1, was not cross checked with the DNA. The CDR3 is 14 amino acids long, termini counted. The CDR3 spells CASSPGRGGLEQYL.

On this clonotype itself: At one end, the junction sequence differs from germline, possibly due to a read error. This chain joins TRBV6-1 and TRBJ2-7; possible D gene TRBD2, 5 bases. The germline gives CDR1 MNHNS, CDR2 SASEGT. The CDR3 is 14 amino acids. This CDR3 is CVSSETLDFYEQYF. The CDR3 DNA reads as TGTGTCAGCAGTGAAACCCTGGACTTCTACGAGCAGTATTTC.

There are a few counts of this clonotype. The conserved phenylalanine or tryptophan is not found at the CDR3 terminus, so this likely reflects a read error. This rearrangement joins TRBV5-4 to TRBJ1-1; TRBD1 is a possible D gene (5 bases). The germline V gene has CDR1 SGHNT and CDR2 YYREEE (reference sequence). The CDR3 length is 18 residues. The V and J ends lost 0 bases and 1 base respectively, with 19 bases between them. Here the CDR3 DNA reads TGTGCCAGCAGCTTGGAGGGTGGGGCCTTAGGTGCGAACACTGAAGCTTTCCTT. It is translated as CASSLEGGALGANTEAFL.

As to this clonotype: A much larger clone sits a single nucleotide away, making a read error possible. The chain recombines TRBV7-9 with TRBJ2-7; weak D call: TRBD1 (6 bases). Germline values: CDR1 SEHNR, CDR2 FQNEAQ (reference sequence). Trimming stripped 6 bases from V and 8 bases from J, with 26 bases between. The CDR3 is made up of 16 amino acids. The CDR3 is CASSLWSSDRMYKQYF. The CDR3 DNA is TGTGCCAGCAGTTTATGGAGTTCCGACAGGATGTACAAGCAGTACTTC.

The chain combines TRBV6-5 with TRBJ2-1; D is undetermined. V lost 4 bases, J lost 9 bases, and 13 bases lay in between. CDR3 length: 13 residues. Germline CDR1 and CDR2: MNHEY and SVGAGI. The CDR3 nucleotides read TGTGCCAGCAGTTGCGTGGTCCTGGTTGAGCAGTTCTTC. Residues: CASSCVVLVEQFF.